The 21 T cell receptor beta chains given below trace back to one sample, sequenced in a study of patients and donors after allogeneic stem cell transplantation. One entry per CDR3 protein results from TCRdb running MiXCR on the RT-PCR reads. The data hold around 17,000 distinct CDR3 sequences, with roughly 27% observed a single time. The sample taken for sequencing was blood, either unsorted or a sorted T cell fraction (not recorded which). All receptors derive from a human donor who was either an allogeneic HSCT recipient or a stem cell or donor lymphocyte infusion donor (not recorded which). It is not recorded whose cells these are; they may come from a transplant donor.

This clonotype has a handful of counts. V gene TRBV10-3 combines with J gene TRBJ2-7; the D gene could be TRBD1 or TRBD2 (5 bases each). V was clipped by 6 bases and J by 1 base, with 13 bases between them. The CDR3 has 14 residues. In germline, CDR1 is ENHRY, CDR2 SYGVKD. The CDR3 DNA reads as TGTGCCATCAGAACCAGTGGGGGATCCTACGAGCAGTACTTC. It codes for CAIRTSGGSYEQYF.

The CDR3: CASSEGYNTIYF. The CDR3 nucleotides are TGCGCCAGCAGTGAAGGGTACAACACCATATATTTT. This chain links TRBV10-2 with TRBJ1-3; D is unclear. V was cut by 3 bases and J by 7 bases, with 7 bases left in between. The CDR3 is made up of 12 amino acids. The V gene's germline CDR1 is WSHSY and CDR2 SAAADI.

The chain joins TRBV6-5 to TRBJ2-3; D remains unclear. CDR1 and CDR2 (germline): MNHEY, SVGAGI. The CDR3 sequence is 11 residues long. Deletions cut 2 bases from V and 7 bases from J, with 4 bases between. The CDR3: CASSYRNTQYF. CDR3 nucleotide sequence: TGTGCCAGCAGTTACAGGAATACGCAGTATTTT.

This clonotype has a handful of counts. The chain employs TRBV5-1 and TRBJ2-3; no definite D call. V lost 5 bases and J 0 bases, leaving 13 bases between the germline ends. This CDR3 has 15 residues. Germline CDR1 reads SGHRS; CDR2 reads YFSETQ. The chain's CDR3 is CASSGYGTSTDTQYF. The DNA for the CDR3 is TGCGCCAGCAGTGGATACGGCACAAGCACAGATACGCAGTATTTT.

This chain joins TRBV7-2 and TRBJ1-2; TRBD1 matches at 7 bases. V lost 0 bases, J lost 6 bases, and 7 bases stayed unmatched. This CDR3 region has 15 residues. The germline gives CDR1 SGHTA, CDR2 FQGNSA. CDR3 amino acids: CASSLALTGRNGYTF. The CDR3 nucleotides read TGTGCCAGCAGCTTAGCGTTGACAGGGCGGAATGGCTACACCTTC.

This clonotype was seen repeatedly, ten times or more. The chain combines TRBV7-2 with TRBJ1-5, with 10 bases that match TRBD1. The CDR3 has 14 residues. V shed 4 bases and J 7 bases; nucleotides not matched to a gene: 4. Germline V gene data show CDR1 as SGHTA and CDR2 as FQGNSA. The CDR3 sequence: CASSWDRGGQPQHF. CDR3 coding DNA: TGTGCCAGCAGCTGGGACAGGGGTGGGCAGCCCCAGCATTTT. Combining the CDR3 with reference TRBV7-2 and TRBJ1-5 gives the whole variable domain GAGVSQSPSNKVTEKGKDVELRCDPISGHTALYWYRQSLGQGLEFLIYFQGNSAPDKSGLPSDRFSAERTGGSVSTLTIQRTQQEDSAVYLCASSWDRGGQPQHFGDGTRLSIL.

This clonotype occurred a few times. V is TRBV18 and J is TRBJ1-3, with D unclear. Germline CDR1 and CDR2: KGHSH and LQKENI. V lost 6 bases and J lost 3, with 15 bases in between. The CDR3 is made up of 15 amino acids. The CDR3 DNA follows: TGTGCCAGCTCGCCCACCCGAGGGAGTGGAAACACCATATATTTT. Protein product: CASSPTRGSGNTIYF.

The rearrangement joins TRBV15 to TRBJ1-1, with D hard to call. Trimming took off 0 bases at V and 7 bases at J, with 9 bases between the two ends. Germline V CDR1 and CDR2: LNHNV, YYDKDF (reference sequence). This CDR3 region has 13 residues. CDR3 region: CATSRDRRYEAFF. The CDR3, as DNA: TGTGCCACCAGCAGAGATCGGAGATATGAAGCTTTCTTT.

J is TRBJ2-5 and V is TRBV5-1; D might be TRBD2 (5 bases). Germline V gives CDR1 SGHRS, CDR2 YFSETQ. Trimming cost V 2 bases and J 4 bases, with 6 bases left between them. The length of the CDR3 is 12 residues. CDR3 sequence reads: CASSFAGETQYF. For the CDR3, the DNA is TGCGCCAGCAGCTTTGCGGGAGAGACCCAGTACTTC.

This clonotype has just a few counts. The chain links TRBV20-1 to TRBJ2-7; D is undetermined. CDR3 size: 14 residues. The V and J ends lost 5 bases and 0 bases respectively, with 14 bases between them. CDR1 is DFQATT, CDR2 SNEGSKA, per germline (reference sequence). CDR3 coding DNA: TGCAGTGCTCCCAATGTCTATAGCTCCTACGAGCAGTACTTC. Translation gives CSAPNVYSSYEQYF.

The chain carries TRBV30 and TRBJ1-2; D is possibly TRBD1 (6 bases). The CDR3 is 13 residues long. Trimming pared 0 bases from V and 8 bases from J, leaving 13 bases between. The germline V gene encodes CDR1 GTSNPN and CDR2 SVGIG (reference sequence). The CDR3 protein is CAWSVPGDGGYTF. The DNA for the CDR3 is TGTGCCTGGAGTGTACCAGGGGACGGCGGCTACACCTTC.

The rearrangement links TRBV12-3 or TRBV12-4 to TRBJ1-2; TRBD1 might be the D (6 bases). V was clipped by 3 bases and J by 9 bases, with 17 bases between them. CDR3 size: 14 residues. The CDR3 spells CASSLRASGGSYTF. CDR3 nucleotides: TGTGCCAGCAGTTTGCGGGCCTCGGGGGGCAGCTACACCTTC.

The chain joins TRBV28 to TRBJ1-6, with TRBD1 as a possible D gene (5 bases). The CDR3 is 16 residues long. Trimming cost V 6 bases and J 5 bases, with 17 bases left between them. The germline CDR1 and CDR2 sequences are MDHEN and SYDVKM. The CDR3, as DNA: TGTGCCAGCAGCATACCGGGGAGGGGAGATAATTCACCCCTCCACTTT. It translates to CASSIPGRGDNSPLHF.

This clonotype appeared many times. The J gene is TRBJ1-2, the V gene TRBV6-2 or TRBV6-3; D gene uncertain. The CDR3 length is 11 residues. Trimming stripped 1 base from V and 7 bases from J, with 4 bases between. Germline values: CDR1 MNHEY, CDR2 SVGEGT. The CDR3 DNA reads TGTGCCAGCAGTTACTGGGGTGGCTACACCTTC. As protein: CASSYWGGYTF.

This clonotype is medium-sized within its sample. The rearrangement uses TRBV5-1 and TRBJ1-5; D remains ambiguous. CDR3 size: 13 residues. The V end was cut by 1 base, the J end by 7 bases, with 9 bases between. Germline loops: CDR1 SGHRS, CDR2 YFSETQ. CDR3 sequence: CASSLRGNQPQHF. The CDR3 DNA sequence: TGCGCCAGCAGCTTGAGAGGGAACCAGCCCCAGCATTTT.

The chain employs TRBV5-8 and TRBJ1-1, with TRBD1 as a possible D gene (6 bases). The CDR3 loop spans 15 amino acids. Trimming cost V 1 base and J 1 base, with 11 bases left between them. Germline V CDR1 and CDR2: SGHTS, YDEGEE. The CDR3, as DNA: TGTGCCAGCAGCTTGTTCCGGGACAAGAACACTGAAGCTTTCTTT. Translation gives CASSLFRDKNTEAFF. The variable domain in full, with the rest retrieved from reference TRBV5-8 and TRBJ1-1, is EAGVTQSPTHLIKTRGQQATLRCSPISGHTSVYWYQQALGLGLQFLLWYDEGEERNRGNFPPRFSGRQFPNYSSELNVNALELEDSALYLCASSLFRDKNTEAFFGQGTRLTVV.

The table lists this clonotype with many counts. Sequence at one end of the junction differs from germline and may be a read error. The chain carries TRBV10-3 and TRBJ1-1; tentative D call: TRBD1 (5 bases). The CDR3 loop spans 14 amino acids. Germline CDR1 and CDR2: ENHRY and SYGVKD. As DNA, the CDR3 is TGTGCCATCAGGCCAGGGAATCCGAACGCTGAAGCTTTCTTT. Protein sequence: CAIRPGNPNAEAFF.

This clonotype has a handful of counts. This chain links TRBV12-3 or TRBV12-4 with TRBJ1-1; D uncertain. The CDR3 spans 15 residues. The V end was cut by 2 bases, the J end by 1 base, with 11 bases between. In DNA form, the CDR3 reads TGTGCCAGCAGTTTATGGAGTCTGGGGAACACTGAAGCTTTCTTT. Translation gives CASSLWSLGNTEAFF.

This rearrangement joins TRBV12-3 or TRBV12-4 to TRBJ2-1, with D tentatively TRBD2 (6 bases). V was cut by 6 bases and J by 5 bases, with 11 bases left in between. The CDR3 has 13 amino acids. CDR3 DNA: TGTGCCAGCAGCCGGGACTGGCACAATGAGCAGTTCTTC. This codes for CASSRDWHNEQFF.

In its sample, this clonotype was seen a few times. J is TRBJ1-1 and V is TRBV10-3; D perhaps matches TRBD1 (6 bases). V gave up 3 bases and J gave up 10 bases, with 12 bases separating them. The CDR3 extends over 12 amino acids. The germline gives CDR1 ENHRY, CDR2 SYGVKD. The CDR3 here is CAISDIQGGAFF. The CDR3 bases are TGTGCCATCAGTGATATACAGGGCGGAGCTTTCTTT.

This chain connects TRBV18 to TRBJ1-1; TRBD1 might be the D (5 bases). This CDR3 has 18 amino acids. The V end lost 3 bases, the J end lost 2 bases, and 22 bases lay between the germline ends. CDR1 is KGHSH and CDR2 is LQKENI in the germline V gene. CDR3: CASSPPLGTPHFNTEAFF. DNA for the CDR3: TGTGCCAGCTCACCGCCCCTCGGGACGCCTCACTTCAACACTGAAGCTTTCTTT.